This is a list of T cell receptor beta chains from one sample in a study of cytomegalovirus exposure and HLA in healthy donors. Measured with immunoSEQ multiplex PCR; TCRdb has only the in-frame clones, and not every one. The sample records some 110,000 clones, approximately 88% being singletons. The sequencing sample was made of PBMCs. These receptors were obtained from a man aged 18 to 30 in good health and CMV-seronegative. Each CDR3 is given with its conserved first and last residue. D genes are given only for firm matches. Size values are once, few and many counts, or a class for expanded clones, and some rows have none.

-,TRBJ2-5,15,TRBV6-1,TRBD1,CASSSDRGLSQTQYF,TGTGCCAGCAGTTCAGACAGGGGGCTTTCTCAGACCCAGTACTTC
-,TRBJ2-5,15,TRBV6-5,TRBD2,CASSYRGLAGGRKYF,TGTGCCAGCAGTTACAGGGGTTTAGCGGGGGGTAGAAAGTACTTC
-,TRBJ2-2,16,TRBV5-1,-,CASSLAYTMNTGELFF,TGCGCCAGCAGCTTGGCCTATACCATGAACACCGGGGAGCTGTTTTTT
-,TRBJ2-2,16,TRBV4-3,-,CASSQRTGGGMGELFF,TGCGCCAGCAGCCAAAGGACAGGTGGGGGGATGGGGGAGCTGTTTTTT
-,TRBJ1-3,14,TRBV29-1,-,CSVNPQGAGNTIYF,TGCAGCGTTAACCCTCAGGGCGCCGGAAACACCATATATTTT
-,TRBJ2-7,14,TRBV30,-,CAWSSGLSSYEQYF,TGTGCCTGGAGTTCTGGACTGAGCTCCTACGAGCAGTACTTC
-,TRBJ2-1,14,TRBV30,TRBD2,CAWSVSSGMTEQFF,TGTGCCTGGAGTGTTTCTAGCGGGATGACTGAGCAGTTCTTC
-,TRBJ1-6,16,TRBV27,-,CASSLLWGGANSPLHF,TGTGCCAGCAGTTTATTGTGGGGGGGAGCTAATTCACCCCTCCACTTT
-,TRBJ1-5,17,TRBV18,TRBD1,CASREQGLADSNQPQHF,TGTGCCAGCCGCGAACAGGGGTTAGCCGATAGCAATCAGCCCCAGCATTTT
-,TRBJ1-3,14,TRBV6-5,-,CASTEGGAGNTIYF,TGTGCCAGCACCGAGGGGGGGGCGGGTAACACCATATATTTT
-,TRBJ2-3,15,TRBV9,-,CASSVGGGSTDTQYF,TGTGCCAGCAGCGTAGGTGGAGGGAGCACAGATACGCAGTATTTT
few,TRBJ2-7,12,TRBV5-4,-,CASSSQGYEQYF,TGTGCCAGCAGCTCACAGGGTTACGAGCAGTACTTC
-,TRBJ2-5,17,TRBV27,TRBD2,CASSPLSTSGHQETQYF,TGTGCCAGCAGTCCTCTATCGACTAGCGGACACCAAGAGACCCAGTACTTC
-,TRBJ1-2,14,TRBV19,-,CASSIRTEPYGYTF,TGTGCCAGTAGTATTAGGACAGAGCCTTATGGCTACACCTTC
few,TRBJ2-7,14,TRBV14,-,CASSRGRGNQEQYF,TGTGCCAGCAGCCGGGGACGGGGGAATCAAGAGCAGTACTTC
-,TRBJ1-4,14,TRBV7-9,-,CASSEVGGPEKLFF,TGTGCCAGCAGCGAGGTGGGGGGACCCGAAAAACTGTTTTTT
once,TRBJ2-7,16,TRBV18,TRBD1,CASSPLGQGMFYEQYF,TGTGCCAGCTCACCGCTTGGACAGGGGATGTTCTACGAGCAGTACTTC
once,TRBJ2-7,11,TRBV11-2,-,CAAGQTYEQYF,TGTGCCGCGGGCCAGACCTACGAGCAGTACTTC
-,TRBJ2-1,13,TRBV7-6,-,CASSPASSIEQFF,TGTGCCAGCAGCCCGGCCTCTAGCATTGAGCAGTTCTTC
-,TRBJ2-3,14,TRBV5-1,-,CASSSQLATDTQYF,TGCGCCAGCAGCTCCCAGTTGGCCACAGATACGCAGTATTTT